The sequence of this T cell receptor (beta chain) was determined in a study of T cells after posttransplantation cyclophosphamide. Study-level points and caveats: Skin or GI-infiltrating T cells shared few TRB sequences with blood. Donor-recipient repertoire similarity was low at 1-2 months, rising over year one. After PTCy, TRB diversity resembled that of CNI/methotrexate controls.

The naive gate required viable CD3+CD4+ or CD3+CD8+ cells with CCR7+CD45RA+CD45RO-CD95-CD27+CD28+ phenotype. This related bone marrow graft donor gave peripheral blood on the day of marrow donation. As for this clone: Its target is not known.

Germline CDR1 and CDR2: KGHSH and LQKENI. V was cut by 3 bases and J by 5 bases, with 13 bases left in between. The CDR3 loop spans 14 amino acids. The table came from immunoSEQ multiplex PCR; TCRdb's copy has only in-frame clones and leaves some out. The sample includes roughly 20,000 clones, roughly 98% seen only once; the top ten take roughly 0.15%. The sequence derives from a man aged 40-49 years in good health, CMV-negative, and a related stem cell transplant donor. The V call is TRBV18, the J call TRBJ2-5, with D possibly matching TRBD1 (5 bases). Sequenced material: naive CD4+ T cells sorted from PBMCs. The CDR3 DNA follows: TGTGCCAGCTCACCTGGGGCTAGTTTGGAGACCCAGTACTTC. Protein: CASSPGASLETQYF.